This T cell receptor (beta chain) was captured in a study of Ad26.COV2.S vaccination and SARS-CoV-2 variants. General study findings and limits: Vaccine recipients surpassed placebo recipients in spike-specific TCR breadth. Analyses that measured TCR breadth and depth may have underestimated total T cell responses. Placebo and vaccine recipients had non-spike TCR breadth that was similar.

Some clones are missing from TCRdb's copy, which holds only in-frame ones; the method was immunoSEQ multiplex PCR. The repertoire holds a few hundred thousand clones, with roughly 90% as singletons. Worth noting for this clone: The antigen is undetermined.

V was pared by 2 bases and J by 0 bases, with 1 base of the junction left unmatched. The germline gives CDR1 MDHEN, CDR2 SYDVKM. The CDR3 is made up of 15 amino acids. Treatment noted: over 15 received Ad26.COV2.S at low or high dose, single or two shots; about five received placebo; per-sample allocation not given. On day 63 after the first injection, vaccine and placebo recipients gave samples. Boston provided a donor who was an adult aged 18-55 years. Sequences were derived from peripheral blood, sampled in a trial of Ad26.COV2.S vaccine versus placebo. The origin of this receptor is a person between 18 and 59 years old who received the Ad26.COV2.S COVID-19 vaccine or a placebo. V usage is TRBV28 and J usage is TRBJ2-1, with 7 bases aligning to TRBD1. CDR3 coding DNA: TGTGCCAGCAGTTTAAGGACAGGCTCCTACAATGAGCAGTTCTTC. Translated, it gives CASSLRTGSYNEQFF.